Below, one TCR beta chain is given with its context. The sample originates from a study of control samples from healthy donors and cancer patients. The method was immunoSEQ multiplex PCR; TCRdb's version includes in-frame clones alone and lacks a portion of them. Altogether approximately 190,000 clones are present, 91% being singletons, with the ten largest covering roughly 1.9%. V shed 1 base and J shed 0 bases, with 7 bases lying between them. The germline CDR1 and CDR2 sequences are SGHVS and FQNEAQ. The CDR3 has 16 amino acids. The chain joins TRBV7-8 to TRBJ1-6, with D unresolved. The sample taken for sequencing was blood. The clonotype originates from a man aged 30-40 years in good health. The CDR3 coding sequence is TGTGCCAGCAGCTTAGAAGTGAGCTCCTATAATTCACCCCTCCACTTT. Translated: CASSLEVSSYNSPLHF.